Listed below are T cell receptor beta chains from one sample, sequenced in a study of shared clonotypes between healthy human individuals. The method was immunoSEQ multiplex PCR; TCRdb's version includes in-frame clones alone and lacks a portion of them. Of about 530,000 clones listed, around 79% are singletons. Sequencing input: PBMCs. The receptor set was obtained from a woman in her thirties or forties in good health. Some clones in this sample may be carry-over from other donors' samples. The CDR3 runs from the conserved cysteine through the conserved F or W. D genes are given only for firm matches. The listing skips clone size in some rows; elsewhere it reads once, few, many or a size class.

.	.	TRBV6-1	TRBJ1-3	CASSEQGQGNTIYF	TGTGCCAGCAGTGAGCAGGGGCAAGGAAACACCATATATTTT
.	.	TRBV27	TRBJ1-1	CASSSRSGYTEAFF	TGTGCCAGCAGTTCTCGTTCGGGGTACACTGAAGCTTTCTTT
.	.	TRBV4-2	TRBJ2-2	CASSRAAGLGNGELFF	TGTGCCAGCAGCCGCGCCGCGGGACTGGGGAACGGGGAGCTGTTTTTT
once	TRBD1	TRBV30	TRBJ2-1	CALRDRGLINEQFF	TGTGCCCTACGCGACAGGGGGCTGATAAATGAGCAGTTCTTC
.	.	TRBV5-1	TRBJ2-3	CASSGADISSTDTQYF	TGCGCCAGCAGCGGAGCGGACATATCTAGCACAGATACGCAGTATTTT
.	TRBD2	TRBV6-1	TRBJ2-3	CASSAIAGGVDTQYF	TGTGCCAGCAGTGCCATAGCGGGGGGGGTAGATACGCAGTATTTT
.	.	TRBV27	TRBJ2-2	CASRDRNTGELFF	TGTGCCAGCAGGGACCGAAACACCGGGGAGCTGTTTTTT
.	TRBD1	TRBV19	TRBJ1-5	CASSIRQGGWNQPQHF	TGTGCCAGTAGTATTCGACAGGGTGGATGGAATCAGCCCCAGCATTTT
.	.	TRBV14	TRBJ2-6	CASSRTAATYSGANVLTF	TGTGCCAGCAGCAGAACGGCAGCGACCTACTCTGGGGCCAACGTCCTGACTTTC
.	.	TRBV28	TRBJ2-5	CASSPVDQETQYF	TGTGCCAGCAGCCCCGTTGACCAAGAGACCCAGTACTTC
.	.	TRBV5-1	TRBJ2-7	CASSFGSDYEQYF	TGCGCCAGCAGCTTTGGCAGCGACTACGAGCAGTACTTC
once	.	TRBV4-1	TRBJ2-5	CASSRNQETQYF	TGCGCCAGCAGTCGCAATCAAGAGACCCAGTACTTC
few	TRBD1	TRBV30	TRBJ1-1	CAWRQGAGEAFF	TGTGCCTGGAGGCAGGGGGCCGGTGAAGCTTTCTTT
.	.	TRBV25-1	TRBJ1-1	CASRETGLTTEAFF	TGTGCCAGCAGGGAGACAGGATTAACGACTGAAGCTTTCTTT
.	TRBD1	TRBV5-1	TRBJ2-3	CASSATGTSSTDTQYF	TGCGCCAGCAGCGCGACAGGGACCTCTAGCACAGATACGCAGTATTTT
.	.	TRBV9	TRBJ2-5	CASSVEGGETQYF	TGTGCCAGCAGCGTAGAGGGCGGGGAGACCCAGTACTTC
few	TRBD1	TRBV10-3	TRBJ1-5	CAISALSGTGGNQPQHF	TGTGCCATCAGTGCCCTTTCCGGGACAGGGGGCAATCAGCCCCAGCATTTT
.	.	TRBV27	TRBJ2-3	CASSFGGGADTQYF	TGTGCCAGCAGTTTTGGGGGAGGCGCAGATACGCAGTATTTT
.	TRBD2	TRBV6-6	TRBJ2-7	CASSPGLAGAYEQYF	TGTGCCAGCAGTCCGGGACTAGCGGGAGCTTACGAGCAGTACTTC
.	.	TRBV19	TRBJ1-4	CASNRLGEKLFF	TGTGCCAGCAACAGGTTGGGTGAAAAACTGTTTTTT
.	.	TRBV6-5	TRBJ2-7	CASSSDSIGNEQYF	TGTGCCAGCAGCTCCGACAGTATTGGGAACGAGCAGTACTTC
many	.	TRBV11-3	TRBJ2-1	CASSPPVGAYNEQFF	TGTGCCAGCAGCCCCCCCGTTGGAGCCTACAATGAGCAGTTCTTC
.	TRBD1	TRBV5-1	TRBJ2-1	CASSFQGAITYNEQFF	TGCGCCAGCAGCTTCCAGGGGGCGATTACCTACAATGAGCAGTTCTTC
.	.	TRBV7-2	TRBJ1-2	CASSVRAYDGYTF	TGTGCCAGCAGCGTCAGGGCTTACGATGGCTACACCTTC
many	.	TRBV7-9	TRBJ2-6	CASSARDSGANVLTF	TGTGCCAGCAGCGCCAGGGACTCTGGGGCCAACGTCCTGACTTTC
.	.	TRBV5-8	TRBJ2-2	CASSLGGNTGELFF	TGTGCCAGCAGCTTGGGAGGGAACACCGGGGAGCTGTTTTTT
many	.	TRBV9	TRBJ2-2	CASSVGWVGRNTGELFF	TGTGCCAGCAGCGTAGGTTGGGTCGGCAGGAACACCGGGGAGCTGTTTTTT
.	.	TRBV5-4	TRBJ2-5	CASSPWTAQETQYF	TGTGCCAGCAGCCCTTGGACAGCCCAAGAGACCCAGTACTTC
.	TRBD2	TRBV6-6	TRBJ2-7	CASSSIAGGNEQYF	TGTGCCAGCAGTTCGATAGCGGGAGGTAACGAGCAGTACTTC
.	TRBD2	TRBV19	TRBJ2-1	CASMTLAGGGNEQFF	TGTGCCAGTATGACCTTAGCGGGAGGCGGCAATGAGCAGTTCTTC
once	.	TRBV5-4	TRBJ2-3	CASSFGGPLGFHTDTQYF	TGTGCCAGCAGCTTTGGGGGGCCGCTTGGTTTCCACACAGATACGCAGTATTTT
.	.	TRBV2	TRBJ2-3	CASSGEARGYTDTQYF	TGTGCCAGCAGCGGAGAGGCTAGAGGGTACACAGATACGCAGTATTTT
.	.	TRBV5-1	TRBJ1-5	CASSLGDTLSQPQHF	TGCGCCAGCAGCTTGGGGGACACACTGTCCCAGCCCCAGCATTTT
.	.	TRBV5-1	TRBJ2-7	CASSEEDYRSYEQYF	TGCGCCAGCAGCGAAGAGGACTACCGGTCCTACGAGCAGTACTTC
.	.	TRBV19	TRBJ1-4	CASSIAGWVGEKLFF	TGTGCCAGTAGTATAGCGGGCTGGGTAGGAGAAAAACTGTTTTTT
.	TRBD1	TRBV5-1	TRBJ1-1	CASQQDRADTEAFF	TGCGCCAGTCAGCAGGACAGGGCAGACACTGAAGCTTTCTTT
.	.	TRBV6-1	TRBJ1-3	CASTIDRFSGNTIYF	TGTGCCAGCACCATCGACAGGTTTTCTGGAAACACCATATATTTT
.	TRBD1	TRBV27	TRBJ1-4	CASRQQGAGEKLFF	TGTGCCAGCAGACAACAGGGGGCGGGTGAAAAACTGTTTTTT
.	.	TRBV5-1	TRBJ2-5	CASSLVRRRETQYF	TGCGCCAGCAGCTTGGTACGGCGTCGGGAGACCCAGTACTTC
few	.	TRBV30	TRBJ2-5	CAWREGSFPWQTQYF	TGTGCCTGGAGGGAGGGGTCTTTCCCCTGGCAGACCCAGTACTTC
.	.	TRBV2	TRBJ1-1	CASKRTGVANTEAFF	TGTGCCAGTAAAAGAACGGGGGTTGCGAACACTGAAGCTTTCTTT
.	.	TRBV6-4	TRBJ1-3	CASLLTIAGNTIYF	TGTGCCAGCCTACTGACAATTGCTGGAAACACCATATATTTT
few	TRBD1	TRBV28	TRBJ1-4	CASRPGGVDEKLFF	TGTGCCAGCAGGCCAGGGGGTGTTGATGAAAAACTGTTTTTT
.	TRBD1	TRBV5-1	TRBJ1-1	CASSLRPGDRGIRAFF	TGCGCCAGCAGCTTAAGGCCTGGGGACAGGGGTATTCGAGCTTTCTTT
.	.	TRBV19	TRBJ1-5	CASNLGSGGPQHF	TGTGCCAGTAATTTGGGGAGTGGGGGGCCCCAGCATTTT
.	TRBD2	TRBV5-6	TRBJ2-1	CASSLTSGLLEQFF	TGTGCCAGCAGCTTGACTAGCGGGCTCCTTGAGCAGTTCTTC
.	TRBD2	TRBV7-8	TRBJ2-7	CASSFSAAGGPYEQYF	TGTGCCAGCAGCTTTAGTGCTGCGGGAGGGCCGTACGAGCAGTACTTC
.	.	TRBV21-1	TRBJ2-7	CASSRDGRQGAEQYF	TGTGCCAGCAGCCGGGACGGGAGACAGGGGGCCGAGCAGTACTTC
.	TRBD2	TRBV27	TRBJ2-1	CASSREGLYNEQFF	TGTGCCAGCAGCCGGGAGGGTCTCTACAATGAGCAGTTCTTC
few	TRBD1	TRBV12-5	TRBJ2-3	CASGSGTVTDTQYF	TGTGCTAGTGGTTCCGGGACAGTCACAGATACGCAGTATTTT
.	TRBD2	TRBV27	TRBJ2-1	CASSSRLAGSDEQFF	TGTGCCAGCAGTTCCCGACTAGCGGGAAGCGATGAGCAGTTCTTC
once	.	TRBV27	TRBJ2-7	CATSRDGYYEQYF	TGTGCCACCAGCCGGGACGGATACTACGAGCAGTACTTC
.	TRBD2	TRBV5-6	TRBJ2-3	CASSIYRLWGRASDTQYF	TGTGCCAGCAGCATCTACAGGCTTTGGGGGAGGGCTTCAGATACGCAGTATTTT
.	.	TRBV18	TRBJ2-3	CASSPPTGTSTDTQYF	TGTGCCAGCTCACCACCTACAGGGACATCCACAGATACGCAGTATTTT
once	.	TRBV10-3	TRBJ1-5	CAITDTPGQPQHF	TGTGCCATCACCGACACCCCCGGACAGCCCCAGCATTTT